In its sample, the clone carrying this T cell receptor beta chain was seen a few times. Germline CDR1 and CDR2: DFQATT and SNEGSKA (reference sequence). V was pared by 1 base and J by 1 base, with 10 bases between. There are 14 residues in the CDR3. Amplifying from RNA transcripts, the study obtained TCR beta CDR3 regions. The workflow started with a first-round RT-PCR run with HTBI primers and then moved on to a second-round multiplex PCR. TCRdb itself ran the multiplex PCR reads through MiXCR, one entry per CDR3 protein. The sample contains more than 1,000,000 distinct CDR3 sequences, less than 45% of which appear only once. The sample originates from a study of Graves' ophthalmopathy and Graves' hyperthyroidism.

The sample taken for sequencing was peripheral blood or thyroid tissue (not recorded which). The receptor's source is an adult man with Graves' hyperthyroidism. This rearrangement joins TRBV20-1 to TRBJ1-2; unclear D gene. The CDR3 DNA sequence: TGCAGTGCTAGAGGTCCGACGGGTAACTATGGCTACACCTTC. The encoded protein is CSARGPTGNYGYTF.